This T cell receptor beta chain was captured by sequencing in a study of CD8+CD57+ T cells in acquired aplastic anemia. CD8+CD57+ cell expansion, shown by flow cytometry, had occurred in the patients selected for sequencing. At blood sampling, none of the patients had yet received therapy. There are many counts of this clonotype. Investigators profiled TCR beta VDJ and CDR3 from genomic DNA template. TCRdb independently ran MiXCR on the reads; one entry per CDR3 protein. The data contain 190,000 or so distinct CDR3 sequences, approximately 52% of them singletons. CDR1 is SGHTA, CDR2 FQGNSA, per germline. Trimming removed 3 bases from V and 3 bases from J, with 12 bases in between. The CDR3 is made up of 15 amino acids.

This sequence joins TRBV7-2 and TRBJ2-1; a weak D match, TRBD2 (6 bases). This clonotype was obtained from a human donor with aplastic anemia. The sequenced sample consisted of sorted CD4+, CD8+, or CD8+CD57+ T cells (not recorded which) from PBMCs. In DNA, the CDR3 is TGTGCCAGCAGCTTGTCCAGCGGGTACTACAATGAGCAGTTCTTC. Amino acid sequence: CASSLSSGYYNEQFF.